Presented here are 13 T cell receptor beta chains from one specimen sequenced in a study of T-cell memory formation after mild COVID-19. TCRdb reprocessed the 5' RACE reads with MiXCR, giving one entry per CDR3 protein. Here the sample spans 200,000 to 250,000 distinct CDR3 sequences, about a sixth being singletons. The sequenced sample was PBMCs or a T cell subset sorted from them (not recorded which). Every receptor here comes from a man aged 18 to 35 who had mild COVID-19 (a few samples of this study predate the infection). Cell type and time point are not known.

This clonotype was counted at least ten times. The chain is built from TRBV5-1 and TRBJ2-5; 11 positions match TRBD1. There are 15 residues in the CDR3. Germline loops: CDR1 SGHRS, CDR2 YFSETQ. The J segment lost 5 bases and the V segment lost 0 bases, leaving 3 bases of the junction unmatched. CDR3 amino acids: CASSLAGQGAETQYF. For the CDR3, the DNA is TGCGCCAGCAGCTTGGCCGGACAGGGGGCTGAGACCCAGTACTTC.

The chain joins TRBV10-3 to TRBJ2-7; D remains unclear. The CDR3 is 14 residues long. In germline, CDR1 is ENHRY, CDR2 SYGVKD. Trimming took off 2 bases at V and 3 bases at J, with 11 bases between the two ends. CDR3 DNA sequence: TGTGCCATCAGTGAGCGTGGATCAGGCTACGAGCAGTACGTC. This translates into CAISERGSGYEQYV.

V gene TRBV4-1 combines with J gene TRBJ1-4, with D unresolved. The CDR3 contains 13 residues. CDR1 and CDR2 (germline): MGHRA, YSYEKL. Trimming removed 3 bases at V and 8 bases at J, with 10 bases between. CDR3 in amino acids: CASSQDRTEKLFF. In DNA form, the CDR3 reads TGCGCCAGCAGCCAGGACCGGACGGAAAAACTGTTTTTT.

The chain recombines TRBV6-5 with TRBJ2-5, with D unclear. CDR3 length: 13 residues. With 7 bases removed from V and 4 bases from J, the gap between germline ends came to 13 bases. Germline-derived CDR1 and CDR2 are MNHEY and SVGAGI. CDR3 sequence (DNA): TGTGCCAGCAAGGACCTCGTAAGAGAGACCCAGTACTTC. It codes for CASKDLVRETQYF.

This clonotype showed up just a few times. The chain carries TRBV9 and TRBJ2-2, with D perhaps assigned TRBD1 or TRBD2 (5 bases each). This CDR3 has 14 amino acids. In germline, CDR1 is SGDLS, CDR2 YYNGEE. With 3 bases removed from V and 0 bases from J, the gap between germline ends came to 6 bases. The CDR3 nucleotides are TGTGCCAGCAGCGGGGGGTCGAACACCGGGGAGCTGTTTTTT. This encodes CASSGGSNTGELFF.

The chain is built from TRBV20-1 and TRBJ2-3, with 10 positions matching TRBD1. V gave up 5 bases and J gave up 5 bases; unmatched junction bases: 7. The CDR3 consists of 14 residues. Germline V gene lookup returns CDR1 DFQATT and CDR2 SNEGSKA (reference sequence). The CDR3, as DNA: TGCAGTGCTTTCGGACAGGGGGAACAAGATACGCAGTATTTT. Protein: CSAFGQGEQDTQYF.

This clonotype showed up just a few times. The V call is TRBV25-1, the J call TRBJ1-5, with D maybe TRBD1 (6 bases). This CDR3 comprises 16 residues. The germline gives CDR1 MGHDK, CDR2 SYGVNS. The V and J ends lost 2 bases and 6 bases respectively, with 17 bases between them. The CDR3 spells CASSEMDSETGQPQHF. DNA for the CDR3: TGTGCCAGCAGTGAAATGGACAGCGAGACGGGTCAGCCCCAGCATTTT.

This clonotype was seen a handful of times. CDR3 sequence (DNA): TGTGCCAGCAGCTCGCGACTGTTCACCGGGGAGCTGTTTTTT. This codes for CASSSRLFTGELFF. J is TRBJ2-2 and V is TRBV7-2; D remains ambiguous. In germline, CDR1 is SGHTA, CDR2 FQGNSA. The germline V and J ends were trimmed by 4 bases and 4 bases, with 10 bases remaining between them. This CDR3 has 14 residues.

This clonotype was seen ten or more times. The chain is built from TRBV7-2 and TRBJ2-2; no definite D call. This CDR3 has 14 amino acids. Germline CDR1 SGHTA, CDR2 FQGNSA. V was shortened by 1 base and J by 7 bases, with 10 bases between the two germline ends. CDR3 sequence: CASSLEAGSGELFF. The CDR3 DNA reads as TGTGCCAGCAGCTTAGAGGCCGGTAGCGGGGAGCTGTTTTTT. Variable domain in full (rest from reference TRBV7-2 and TRBJ2-2): GAGVSQSPSNKVTEKGKDVELRCDPISGHTALYWYRQSLGQGLEFLIYFQGNSAPDKSGLPSDRFSAERTGGSVSTLTIQRTQQEDSAVYLCASSLEAGSGELFFGEGSRLTVL.

This clonotype appeared a few times. The rearrangement joins TRBV2 to TRBJ1-1; D not resolved. This CDR3 is built from 14 residues. Trimming removed 7 bases at V and 1 base at J, with 13 bases between. The germline V gene has CDR1 SNHLY and CDR2 FYNNEI. For the CDR3, the DNA is TGTGCCAGCACGGGCGAAAGATGGAACACTGAAGCTTTCTTT. Its translation: CASTGERWNTEAFF.

Many counts were recorded for this clonotype. In DNA form, the CDR3 reads TGCAGTGCTACCCAAGTGCGCGGGGGGCCCGGATACAATGAGCAGTTCTTC. This gives the protein CSATQVRGGPGYNEQFF. This sequence joins TRBV20-1 and TRBJ2-1, with TRBD2 identical over 8 bases. Germline values: CDR1 DFQATT, CDR2 SNEGSKA (reference sequence). With V trimmed by 4 bases and J by 4 bases, 15 bases remained unmatched. The CDR3 spans 17 residues.

CDR3 residues: CASSSIQAETSTDTQYF. The CDR3 nucleotides read TGCGCCAGCAGCTCTATCCAAGCGGAAACGAGCACAGATACGCAGTATTTT. This chain uses TRBV5-1 with TRBJ2-3, with D tentatively TRBD2 (5 bases). V lost 3 bases and J 0 bases, leaving 17 bases between the germline ends. The CDR3 loop spans 17 amino acids. Germline CDR1 SGHRS, CDR2 YFSETQ.

This clonotype was seen only a few times. This rearrangement joins TRBV15 to TRBJ2-5, with a possible D match to TRBD2 (7 bases). Germline-derived CDR1 and CDR2 are LNHNV and YYDKDF (reference sequence). The CDR3 has 15 amino acids. V lost 3 bases and J 5 bases, leaving 16 bases between the germline ends. The CDR3 reads CATSRVRGAGETQYF. The CDR3 coding sequence is TGTGCCACCAGCAGGGTCCGGGGGGCCGGGGAGACCCAGTACTTC.